This T cell receptor beta chain was obtained from a study of T-cell memory formation after mild COVID-19. Whole-study context: In these data, TCR clusters were largely donor specific. Notes on the study in general: Whereas later expanders leaned CD4+, clones contracting day 15 to 85 showed a balanced CD4/CD8 makeup. In pre-infection memory, a portion of responding clones appeared, which suggested that cross-reactive memory joined.

CDR1 and CDR2 from the germline V gene are ENHRY and SYGVKD. This CDR3 region has 15 residues. V dropped 2 bases and J dropped 8 bases, with 16 bases sitting between them. cDNA libraries for TCR alpha and TCR beta, carrying sample barcodes and UMIs, came from 5'RACE with constant-segment primers. TCRdb reprocessed the 5' RACE reads via MiXCR and lists one record per CDR3 protein. The profile shows 300,000 to 400,000 distinct CDR3 sequences, 25% to 30% of them singletons. This clonotype was observed a few times. Its antigen is currently unknown. The sample comprised PBMCs or a T cell subset sorted from them (not recorded which). The TCR sequence derives from an adult woman who had mild COVID-19 (a few samples of this study predate the infection). Cell type and time point are not known. V and J are TRBV10-3 and TRBJ1-5, with no clear D. The CDR3 region has the DNA TGTGCCATCAGTGAGATTTCGGCAGGCGGGGAGCCCCAGCATTTT. The encoded protein is CAISEISAGGEPQHF.